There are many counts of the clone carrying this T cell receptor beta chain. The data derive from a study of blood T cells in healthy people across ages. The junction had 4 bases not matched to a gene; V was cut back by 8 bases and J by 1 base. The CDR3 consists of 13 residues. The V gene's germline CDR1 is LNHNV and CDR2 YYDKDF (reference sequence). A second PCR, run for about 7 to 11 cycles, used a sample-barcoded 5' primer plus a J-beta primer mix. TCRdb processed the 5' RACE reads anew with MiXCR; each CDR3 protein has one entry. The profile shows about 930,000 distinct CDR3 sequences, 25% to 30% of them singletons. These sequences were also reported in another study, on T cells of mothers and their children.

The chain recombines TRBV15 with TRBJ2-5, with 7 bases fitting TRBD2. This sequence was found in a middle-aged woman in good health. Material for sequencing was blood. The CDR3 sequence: CATQAGLQETQYF. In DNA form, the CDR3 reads TGTGCCACCCAAGCGGGGCTCCAAGAGACCCAGTACTTC.